Below are 15 T cell receptor beta chains sequenced from a single sample in a study of response to subunit inactivated influenza vaccine. Via MiXCR, TCRdb re-called the RT-PCR reads, giving one row per CDR3 protein. Seen here are about 570,000 distinct CDR3 sequences, 10% to 12% observed once, and the top ten hold approximately 10%. The data also belong to a second study, concerning T cells expressing NK-cell markers. That work contributes: 5'RACE template switching with UMIs produced the TCR beta cDNA.

The starting material was PBMCs from blood, obtained on the day of vaccination. The receptors were gathered from a man aged 45-65 years who received an inactivated influenza vaccine.

V usage is TRBV20-1 and J usage is TRBJ2-7; weak D call: TRBD2 (6 bases). Trimming left V 2 bases short and J 5 bases short, with 7 bases between. Per the germline V gene, CDR1 is DFQATT and CDR2 is SNEGSKA (reference sequence). The CDR3 extends over 11 amino acids. The CDR3 region has the DNA TGCAGTGCTAGAACTAGCCACGAGCAGTACTTC. As protein: CSARTSHEQYF.

The chain employs TRBV6-1 and TRBJ2-7; a weak D match, TRBD2 (5 bases). The CDR3 runs to 11 residues. V gave up 11 bases and J gave up 4 bases, with 12 bases separating them. Looked up from germline, CDR1 is MNHNS and CDR2 is SASEGT. The CDR3 is CAVPGGYEQYF. The CDR3, as DNA: TGTGCCGTGCCCGGCGGGTACGAGCAGTACTTC.

The table lists this clonotype with many counts. V and J are TRBV5-6 and TRBJ2-5; D possibly corresponds to TRBD1 (7 bases). This CDR3 is built from 14 residues. Trimming took 6 bases from V and 2 from J, leaving 14 bases between them. Germline lookup yields CDR1 SGHDT and CDR2 YYEEEE. The DNA for the CDR3 is TGTGCCAGCAACCACAGGGGACTTCAAGAGACCCAGTACTTC. It translates to CASNHRGLQETQYF.

The gene calls are TRBV7-2 and TRBJ2-5; 8 bases are shared with TRBD2. The trim removed 5 bases at V and 6 bases at J, leaving 8 bases unmatched. This CDR3 comprises 14 residues. Germline values: CDR1 SGHTA, CDR2 FQGNSA. CDR3 sequence: CASSAIAGRKTQYF. CDR3 DNA sequence: TGTGCCAGCAGCGCCATAGCGGGGAGGAAGACCCAGTACTTC. Based on the CDR3 plus reference TRBV7-2 and TRBJ2-5, the full variable domain is GAGVSQSPSNKVTEKGKDVELRCDPISGHTALYWYRQSLGQGLEFLIYFQGNSAPDKSGLPSDRFSAERTGGSVSTLTIQRTQQEDSAVYLCASSAIAGRKTQYFGPGTRLLVL.

There are many counts of this clonotype. The chain combines TRBV12-3 or TRBV12-4 with TRBJ2-7; TRBD1 matches 9 bases. The junction had 5 bases not matched to a gene; V was cut back by 5 bases and J by 3 bases. The length of the CDR3 is 14 residues. CDR3 coding DNA: TGTGCCAGCAGTCCGGGACAGGGTTTCTACGAGCAGTACTTC. Protein: CASSPGQGFYEQYF.

The chain recombines TRBV20-1 with TRBJ2-1, with D tentatively TRBD1 or TRBD2 (6 bases each). The CDR3 totals 16 residues. V dropped 4 bases and J dropped 3 bases, with 19 bases sitting between them. Germline-derived CDR1 and CDR2 are DFQATT and SNEGSKA (reference sequence). The CDR3 here is CSATSRGRGRYNEQFF. The CDR3 bases are TGCAGTGCTACGTCGCGGGGCAGGGGACGCTACAATGAGCAGTTCTTC.

The chain links TRBV5-1 to TRBJ1-2, with TRBD1 matching 7 bases. With 0 bases clipped from V and 8 bases from J, the junction kept 4 bases outside the gene matches. Germline CDR1 SGHRS, CDR2 YFSETQ. CDR3 size: 13 residues. The CDR3 loop reads CASSLGQGHGYTF. The CDR3 DNA reads as TGCGCCAGCAGCTTGGGACAGGGACACGGCTACACCTTC.

This clonotype was observed a handful of times. The chain couples TRBV15 to TRBJ2-7; 10 bases fit TRBD1. Germline trimming cut 3 bases from V and 3 bases from J; bases unmatched to any gene: 2. The CDR3 consists of 14 residues. Germline lookup yields CDR1 LNHNV and CDR2 YYDKDF (reference sequence). CDR3 sequence reads: CATSSRTGGYEQYF. The DNA of the CDR3 is TGTGCCACCAGCAGCCGGACAGGGGGCTACGAGCAGTACTTC. Variable domain in full (rest from reference TRBV15 and TRBJ2-7): DAMVIQNPRYQVTQFGKPVTLSCSQTLNHNVMYWYQQKSSQAPKLLFHYYDKDFNNEADTPDNFQSRRPNTSFCFLDIRSPGLGDTAMYLCATSSRTGGYEQYFGPGTRLTVT.

The chain joins TRBV21-1 to TRBJ2-5; TRBD2, the table's D call, lacks a check against the DNA. TRBV21-1 represents a pseudogene. CDR3 length: 19 amino acids. CDR3 coding DNA: TGTGCCAGCAGCAAAGTGGGGGGGCCCTGGACGTGGGGAGGGGAGACCCAGTACTTC. Amino acid sequence: CASSKVGGPWTWGGETQYF.

This clonotype was observed a handful of times. The chain joins TRBV12-3 or TRBV12-4 to TRBJ1-2; D unclear. This CDR3 is built from 12 residues. Trimming cost V 5 bases and J 1 base, with 5 bases left between them. The CDR3 DNA reads as TGTGCCAGCAGTGTCAGTAACTATGGCTACACCTTC. This codes for CASSVSNYGYTF.

The table lists this clonotype with many counts. The chain employs TRBV5-1 and TRBJ1-2; 9 positions agree with TRBD1. The CDR3 is 14 residues long. Germline lookup yields CDR1 SGHRS and CDR2 YFSETQ. V lost 4 bases, J lost 2 bases, and 3 bases stayed unmatched. CDR3 region: CASSPQGANYGYTF. The CDR3 coding sequence is TGCGCCAGCAGCCCACAGGGGGCCAACTATGGCTACACCTTC.

A few counts support this clonotype. The chain combines TRBV6-2 or TRBV6-3 with TRBJ2-1; 8 bases are a match to TRBD2. Germline CDR1 MNHEY, CDR2 SVGEGT. The V and J ends lost 0 bases and 7 bases, in that order; junction bases with no gene match: 11. The CDR3 length is 17 residues. The CDR3 region is CASSYSGVTGGRNEQFF. The CDR3 DNA is TGTGCCAGCAGTTACTCGGGCGTGACGGGAGGGAGAAATGAGCAGTTCTTC.

This clonotype was seen only a few times. The chain couples TRBV2 to TRBJ2-7, with D perhaps matching TRBD1 or TRBD2 (5 bases each). The germline CDR1 and CDR2 sequences are SNHLY and FYNNEI. The CDR3 has 14 amino acids. Trimming took off 4 bases at V and 5 bases at J, with 15 bases between the two ends. CDR3 loop: CASSVRDRHDEQYF. In nucleotides, the CDR3 is TGTGCCAGCAGTGTCCGGGACCGCCACGACGAGCAGTACTTC.

This clonotype occurred a few times. The CDR3: CASSTQGFSTDTQYF. CDR3 DNA: TGCGCCAGCAGCACTCAGGGGTTTAGCACAGATACGCAGTATTTT. The chain is built from TRBV5-1 and TRBJ2-3; possible D gene TRBD1, 6 bases. The CDR3 has 15 residues. From germline, CDR1 is SGHRS and CDR2 YFSETQ. Deletions cut 4 bases from V and 0 bases from J, with 12 bases between. Full variable domain (missing parts from reference TRBV5-1 and TRBJ2-3): KAGVTQTPRYLIKTRGQQVTLSCSPISGHRSVSWYQQTPGQGLQFLFEYFSETQRNKGNFPGRFSGRQFSNSRSEMNVSTLELGDSALYLCASSTQGFSTDTQYFGPGTRLTVL.

The rearrangement links TRBV20-1 to TRBJ2-1; 8 bases are shared with TRBD2. The CDR3 spans 15 residues. Per germline, CDR1 DFQATT and CDR2 SNEGSKA (reference sequence). With 0 bases clipped from V and 5 bases from J, the junction kept 6 bases outside the gene matches. CDR3: CSARDPSGGHNEQFF. DNA for the CDR3: TGCAGTGCTAGAGATCCAAGCGGGGGACACAATGAGCAGTTCTTC.